Listed here are 5 T cell receptor beta chains from one sample, sequenced in a study of cytomegalovirus exposure and HLA in healthy donors. Primers for the PCR totalled 60 Vbeta and 13 Jbeta. Profiled with immunoSEQ multiplex PCR; TCRdb holds only in-frame clones, not every one. The table lists roughly 58,000 clones. Sequenced input: PBMCs. The source of these receptors is a woman aged 45-60 years in good health and CMV-seropositive.

The rearrangement uses TRBV13 and TRBJ2-7; 8 positions agree with TRBD2. CDR3 length: 14 amino acids. V was pared by 6 bases and J by 2 bases, with 6 bases of the junction left unmatched. Germline V gives CDR1 PRHDT, CDR2 FYEKMQ (reference sequence). The CDR3 spells CASRLRGGTYEQYF. For the CDR3, the DNA is TGTGCCAGCAGGCTTCGGGGGGGAACCTACGAGCAGTACTTC.

The chain couples TRBV20-1 to TRBJ1-2; 7 nucleotides match TRBD1. Germline CDR1 and CDR2: DFQATT and SNEGSKA (reference sequence). After removal of 5 bases from V and 7 bases from J, the junction contained 4 bases not matched to a gene. CDR3 length equals 11 residues. The CDR3 DNA is TGCAGTGCTCGGAGGGGGCTTGGCTACACCTTC. This translates into CSARRGLGYTF.

Comment on this clone: The sample holds other DNA sequences that translate to the same CDR3. The chain has TRBV6-1 and TRBJ2-2; 8 bases agree with TRBD1. From germline, CDR1 is MNHNS and CDR2 SASEGT. The CDR3 is made up of 14 amino acids. J was trimmed by 3 bases and V by 6 bases; bases with no gene match: 3. CDR3 loop: CASSGQGYTGELFF. The CDR3 nucleotides are TGTGCCAGCAGCGGACAGGGATACACCGGGGAGCTGTTTTTT.

This chain joins TRBV18 and TRBJ1-5, with D possibly being TRBD1 (5 bases). The CDR3 length is 14 residues. Trimming cost V 6 bases and J 1 base, with 10 bases left between them. Germline V gives CDR1 KGHSH, CDR2 LQKENI. The CDR3: CASSERTSNQPQHF. DNA of the CDR3: TGTGCCAGCTCGGAGAGGACAAGCAATCAGCCCCAGCATTTT.

The CDR3 is CASSERWQQETQYF. CDR3 nucleotides: TGTGCCAGCAGTGAACGTTGGCAGCAAGAGACCCAGTACTTC. The chain combines TRBV2 with TRBJ2-5, with D unresolved. CDR1 and CDR2 (germline): SNHLY, FYNNEI. The V end was cut by 2 bases, the J end by 2 bases, with 9 bases between. CDR3 size: 14 residues.